The clone carrying this TCR beta chain was seen repeatedly, ten times or more. Its antigen is not identified. This CDR3 region has 14 residues. The ends were cut back, 1 base at V and 8 bases at J, with 11 bases in the middle. In germline, CDR1 is SGHTA, CDR2 FQGNSA. Two oligonucleotides, mixed equimolar, formed the beta constant-region primer covering TRBC1 and TRBC2. The ligated cDNA underwent four PCR rounds using SP2 and nested alpha and beta constant-region primers. The cDNA 3' end received a ligated single-stranded oligonucleotide carrying the SP2 primer and a 12-nucleotide UMI. TCRdb re-analysed the UMI-ligation and nested PCR reads in MiXCR, keeping a single row per CDR3 protein. The sample has roughly 92,000 distinct CDR3 sequences; approximately 11% are singletons. This sample is drawn from a study of naive and memory T cell subsets. Overall study results and limits: Each distinct alpha or beta sequence counts as one clonotype. Especially in CD8 cells, naive repertoires contained a few larger clonotypes, possibly CD45RA-re-expressing memory cells. TCR counts from RNA may reflect activation-linked expression changes.

After CD4 positive bead selection, the CD4-negative fraction gave CD8 T cells. The genes are TRBV7-2 and TRBJ1-4; D is unresolved. The receptor was isolated from a human donor in good health. Sequencing was performed on naive CD4+ T cells from blood. The CDR3 bases are TGTGCCAGCAGCTTAGATTTGGGTAACGAAAAACTGTTTTTT. Encoded protein: CASSLDLGNEKLFF.